These 18 T cell receptor beta chains came from one sample sequenced in a study of T-cell memory formation after mild COVID-19 (dated by TCRdb to the early 2020s). Libraries were prepared through 5' RACE. The listed sequencing device is Illumina NovaSeq 6000. The public sequencing data were trimmed at Q25 with fastp and processed into clonotypes with MiXCR by TCRdb, which kept only in-frame beta chains. Rows with a matching CDR3 protein are joined into one entry that keeps the most common DNA and genes. The sample records approximately 250,000 distinct CDR3 sequences, approximately 15% of which are singletons. The ten top clones hold 22% of the sample. The sequenced material came from PBMCs or a T cell subset sorted from them (not recorded which). These receptors all stem from a young man who had mild COVID-19 (a few samples of this study predate the infection). The sample titles of this study are shuffled in the database, so cell type and time point are left out; the donor was told from shared clones.

The V call is TRBV20-1, the J call TRBJ1-4; 10 bases are a match to TRBD1. Germline V gene data show CDR1 as DFQATT and CDR2 as SNEGSKA (reference sequence). This CDR3 comprises 12 residues. This chain's CDR3 is CSADRGGEKLFF. CDR3 coding DNA: TGCAGCGCGGACAGGGGGGGAGAAAAACTGTTTTTT.

This chain links TRBV7-9 with TRBJ1-1; 10 bases fit TRBD1. Losses at the gene ends were 3 bases for V and 10 bases for J; bases not matched to a gene: 8. The CDR3 is 14 residues long. Per germline, CDR1 SEHNR and CDR2 FQNEAQ (reference sequence). For the CDR3, the DNA is TGTGCCAGCAGCTTGGGACAGGGGCTCTTGGCAGCTTTCTTT. Translation gives CASSLGQGLLAAFF.

The chain is built from TRBV2 and TRBJ2-3; TRBD2 agrees at 11 bases. Trimming cost V 6 bases and J 7 bases; bases outside gene matches: 9. The CDR3 has 15 amino acids. Looked up from germline, CDR1 is SNHLY and CDR2 is FYNNEI. CDR3 sequence reads: CASRIFSGGAYTQYF. As DNA, the CDR3 is TGTGCCAGCAGGATTTTTAGCGGGGGGGCCTATACGCAGTATTTT.

This clonotype has just a few counts. CDR3 region: CASSPDQEQFF. DNA of the CDR3: TGTGCCAGCAGTCCGGACCAGGAGCAGTTCTTC. The rearrangement links TRBV6-6 to TRBJ2-1; D is ambiguous. V lost 5 bases and J 10 bases, leaving 9 bases between the germline ends. Looked up from germline, CDR1 is MNHNY and CDR2 is SVGAGI (reference sequence). The CDR3 has 11 amino acids.

This CDR3 reads CASGGGVLSAGYTF. CDR3 bases: TGTGCTAGTGGTGGCGGGGTCCTGAGCGCCGGCTACACCTTC. The chain recombines TRBV12-5 with TRBJ1-2, with D unresolved. The CDR3 length is 14 residues. Germline loops: CDR1 LGHNT, CDR2 FRNRAP. V gave up 5 bases and J gave up 8 bases, with 18 bases separating them.

This clonotype was observed a few times. This chain uses TRBV7-9 with TRBJ1-3, with D uncertain. The CDR3 runs 13 residues. Trimming shortened V by 4 bases and J by 9 bases, and 13 bases separated the two germline ends. CDR1 is SEHNR, CDR2 FQNEAQ, per germline (reference sequence). CDR3 in amino acids: CASSSTPGPTIYF. Here the CDR3 DNA reads TGTGCCAGCAGCTCGACACCCGGTCCCACCATATATTTT. Complete variable domain (other parts from reference TRBV7-9 and TRBJ1-3): DTGVSQNPRHKITKRGQNVTFRCDPISEHNRLYWYRQTLGQGPEFLTYFQNEAQLEKSRLLSDRFSAERPKGSFSTLEIQRTEQGDSAMYLCASSSTPGPTIYFGEGSWLTVV.

The chain combines TRBV2 with TRBJ2-7; no definite D call. With 7 bases removed from V and 2 bases from J, the gap between germline ends came to 9 bases. CDR1 is SNHLY, CDR2 FYNNEI, per germline. This CDR3 has 12 residues. This CDR3 reads CASTSSTYEQYV. CDR3 bases: TGTGCCAGCACTTCCTCCACCTACGAGCAGTACGTC.

This clonotype was seen only a few times. The chain has TRBV18 and TRBJ1-1, with a weak D call TRBD1 (5 bases). The CDR3 totals 16 residues. Trimming pared 2 bases from V and 2 bases from J, leaving 15 bases between. Germline CDR1 reads KGHSH; CDR2 reads LQKENI. CDR3 coding DNA: TGTGCCAGCTCACCAAGCCTAGGGGAATTAAACACTGAAGCTTTCTTT. Translating gives CASSPSLGELNTEAFF.

The rearrangement links TRBV11-2 to TRBJ2-1, with D perhaps matching TRBD2 (5 bases). The germline CDR1 and CDR2 sequences are SGHAT and FQNNGV. Trimming removed 4 bases at V and 9 bases at J, with 7 bases between. This CDR3 comprises 11 residues. Written as DNA, the CDR3 is TGTGCCAGCAGCTCGGGGAGTGAGCAGTTCTTC. Protein sequence: CASSSGSEQFF.

The V call is TRBV5-4, the J call TRBJ2-7; no reliable D call. CDR3 length: 14 amino acids. Trimming took off 0 bases at V and 1 base at J, with 8 bases between the two ends. CDR1 is SGHNT, CDR2 YYREEE, per germline (reference sequence). CDR3 sequence: CASSLEISSYEQYF. The DNA for the CDR3 is TGTGCCAGCAGCTTGGAGATCAGTTCCTACGAGCAGTACTTC. Full variable domain (missing parts from reference TRBV5-4 and TRBJ2-7): ETGVTQSPTHLIKTRGQQVTLRCSSQSGHNTVSWYQQALGQGPQFIFQYYREEENGRGNFPPRFSGLQFPNYSSELNVNALELDDSALYLCASSLEISSYEQYFGPGTRLTVT.

V is TRBV7-2 and J is TRBJ2-5, with TRBD2 identical over 10 bases. Germline V gene sequence: CDR1 SGHTA, CDR2 FQGNSA. Losses at the gene ends were 5 bases for V and 2 bases for J; bases not matched to a gene: 8. The CDR3 contains 16 residues. In DNA, the CDR3 is TGTGCCAGCAGCCGAGGACTAGCGGCATCACAAGAGACCCAGTACTTC. It encodes CASSRGLAASQETQYF.

The chain combines TRBV4-2 with TRBJ2-6; D is possibly TRBD1 (6 bases). The CDR3 spans 16 residues. CDR1 is LGHNA and CDR2 is YNFKEQ in the germline V gene. The V and J ends lost 3 bases and 0 bases respectively, with 9 bases between them. CDR3 region: CASSQGHVSGANVLTF. The CDR3 region has the DNA TGTGCCAGCAGCCAGGGACACGTCTCTGGGGCCAACGTCCTGACTTTC.

This clonotype was found a few times. The chain links TRBV21-1 to TRBJ2-7. TRBV21-1 corresponds to a pseudogene. The CDR3 loop spans 13 amino acids. The DNA for the CDR3 is TGTGCCAGCAGCAATGTCAGTTCTTGGGAGCAGTACGTC. Amino acids: CASSNVSSWEQYV.

This clonotype was counted a few times. This chain uses TRBV6-5 with TRBJ1-1; no firm D call. The germline V gene has CDR1 MNHEY and CDR2 SVGAGI. V dropped 6 bases and J dropped 0 bases, with 8 bases sitting between them. The CDR3 consists of 13 residues. The CDR3 region is CASRRRVNTEAFF. The CDR3 nucleotides are TGTGCCAGCAGGAGACGGGTGAACACTGAAGCTTTCTTT.

There are many counts of this clonotype. The chain links TRBV4-2 to TRBJ2-3; D is perhaps TRBD1 (5 bases). The CDR3 runs to 14 residues. V lost 1 base, J lost 3 bases, and 8 bases lay in between. In germline, CDR1 is LGHNA, CDR2 YNFKEQ. As DNA, the CDR3 is TGTGCCAGCAGCCAAGGGGGCTCGACAGATACGCAGTATTTT. Translated: CASSQGGSTDTQYF.

This clonotype was detected a few times. The chain combines TRBV3-2 with TRBJ2-7; the table's D call of TRBD1 was not tested on the DNA. TRBV3-2 is reported as a pseudogene. This CDR3 has 14 residues. CDR3: CASSQRGESYEQYV. The CDR3 DNA sequence: TGTGCCAGCAGCCAACGGGGGGAATCCTACGAGCAGTACGTC.

The V call is TRBV7-2, the J call TRBJ1-1; the D gene is possibly TRBD1 (6 bases). The V and J ends lost 3 bases and 7 bases respectively, with 18 bases between them. The CDR3 loop spans 15 amino acids. Germline CDR1 reads SGHTA; CDR2 reads FQGNSA. The CDR3 loop reads CASSLTQGPRSEAFF. The CDR3 nucleotides read TGTGCCAGCAGCTTGACACAGGGCCCGCGGAGTGAAGCTTTCTTT.

This clonotype was counted only a few times. The chain uses TRBV20-1 and TRBJ1-1; possibly TRBD1 for D (6 bases). The CDR3 sequence is 15 residues long. V lost 2 bases to trimming and J lost 0 bases, with 13 bases between them. Germline V gives CDR1 DFQATT, CDR2 SNEGSKA (reference sequence). The CDR3 region is CSARSAGTLNTEAFF. CDR3 in DNA: TGCAGTGCTAGAAGCGCCGGGACATTGAACACTGAAGCTTTCTTT.